A selection of T cell receptor beta chains follows, all from one sample in a study of regulatory T cells in long-lasting Graves disease. TCRdb reprocessed the multiplex PCR reads via MiXCR and lists one record per CDR3 protein. This table holds about 660,000 distinct CDR3 sequences, 25% to 35% found once. The input for sequencing was peripheral blood mononuclear cells (PBMCs), taken when the disease was refractory, from a patient treated with antithyroid drugs. The receptors originated from a female donor with Graves disease. Both conserved end residues are part of each CDR3. Fields, in order: D gene, J gene, clone size, V gene, CDR3 protein, CDR3 DNA. The D gene is left open where the match is weak. A row's size may be missing; if present it is once, few, many or a size class.

TRBD1,TRBJ1-1,few,TRBV5-1,CASSLTGGESTEAFF,TGCGCCAGCAGCTTGACAGGGGGAGAGAGCACTGAAGCTTTCTTT
TRBD1,TRBJ1-6,many,TRBV12-3/TRBV12-4,CASSLRTGVHSPLHF,TGTGCCAGCAGTTTGAGGACAGGGGTCCATTCACCCCTCCACTTT
TRBD1,TRBJ2-7,many,TRBV28,CASRDRGSSYEQYF,TGTGCCAGCAGAGACAGGGGGTCCTCCTACGAGCAGTACTTC
-,TRBJ1-1,-,TRBV27,CASRQLHSTHTEAFF,TGTGCCAGCAGGCAATTACACTCAACCCACACTGAAGCTTTCTTT
TRBD1,TRBJ1-5,many,TRBV12-3/TRBV12-4,CASSLRQGVQPQHF,TGTGCCAGCAGTTTACGGCAGGGGGTCCAGCCCCAGCATTTT
TRBD1,TRBJ1-3,-,TRBV19,CASRSSDRTGRNTIYF,TGTGCCAGTAGAAGCTCGGACCGGACAGGGAGAAACACCATATATTTT
-,TRBJ1-2,-,TRBV20-1,CSASQGWGYTF,TGCAGTGCTAGCCAGGGGTGGGGCTACACCTTC
-,TRBJ1-4,many,TRBV12-3/TRBV12-4,CASSLERVVEKLFF,TGTGCCAGCAGTTTGGAAAGGGTAGTGGAAAAACTGTTTTTT
-,TRBJ1-4,once,TRBV5-1,CASSGVRGATNEKLFF,TGCGCCAGCAGCGGCGTGAGGGGAGCAACTAATGAAAAACTGTTTTTT
-,TRBJ1-3,few,TRBV12-3/TRBV12-4,CASSRGTLNTIYF,TGTGCCAGCAGTAGGGGTACTTTGAACACCATATATTTT
-,TRBJ2-2,-,TRBV12-3/TRBV12-4,CASSKGRPRNTGELFF,TGTGCCAGCAGCAAAGGACGCCCGCGGAACACCGGGGAGCTGTTTTTT
TRBD1,TRBJ2-7,few,TRBV7-9,CASSLMGDSSYEQYF,TGTGCCAGCAGCTTAATGGGGGACAGTTCCTACGAGCAGTACTTC
-,TRBJ2-7,few,TRBV2,CASSRTNPGHHEQYF,TGTGCCAGCAGCCGGACTAACCCGGGCCATCACGAGCAGTACTTC
TRBD2,TRBJ2-5,few,TRBV28,CASTAAWGGQETQYF,TGTGCCAGCACGGCGGCGTGGGGGGGCCAAGAGACCCAGTACTTC
-,TRBJ1-1,-,TRBV20-1,CSARYRAEAFF,TGCAGTGCTAGGTACAGGGCTGAAGCTTTCTTT
TRBD1,TRBJ1-2,many,TRBV10-3,CAISGRQGPANYGYTF,TGTGCCATCAGCGGGAGACAGGGGCCAGCTAACTATGGCTACACCTTC
-,TRBJ2-7,once,TRBV20-1,CGVLSGISSEQYF,TGCGGTGTATTGTCGGGCATCTCCAGCGAGCAGTACTTC
-,TRBJ2-7,-,TRBV6-1,CASSEALGGSVTVGDYEQYF,TGTGCCAGCAGTGAAGCGCTCGGTGGCAGTGTAACAGTCGGGGACTACGAGCAGTACTTC
TRBD2,TRBJ2-5,-,TRBV2,CASSGLAEEETQYF,TGTGCCAGCAGCGGACTAGCGGAGGAAGAGACCCAGTACTTC
-,TRBJ1-1,-,TRBV11-2,CASSQDLLGASTEAFF,TGCGCCAGCAGCCAAGATCTTTTGGGGGCCAGCACTGAAGCTTTCTTT
TRBD2,TRBJ2-3,-,TRBV11-2,CASSLIGGALADTQYF,TGTGCCAGCAGCCTAATCGGGGGGGCGTTAGCAGATACGCAGTATTTT
-,TRBJ1-2,-,TRBV14,CASSQDQGGGYTF,TGTGCCAGCAGCCAAGATCAGGGAGGCGGCTACACCTTC
-,TRBJ1-1,once,TRBV3-1,CASSQGQAPEAFF,TGTGCCAGCAGCCAAGGACAGGCTCCTGAAGCTTTCTTT
-,TRBJ1-5,few,TRBV10-3,CAISSGNQPQHF,TGTGCCATCAGTTCGGGGAATCAGCCCCAGCATTTT
TRBD2,TRBJ2-1,-,TRBV7-3,CASSLMGTSREQFF,TGTGCCAGCAGCTTAATGGGGACTAGTCGTGAGCAGTTCTTC
TRBD1,TRBJ2-7,many,TRBV11-2,CASSAGQGSRYEQYF,TGTGCCAGCAGCGCCGGACAGGGAAGCAGGTACGAGCAGTACTTC
-,TRBJ1-2,many,TRBV6-1,CASSETTVSLLSGYTF,TGTGCCAGCAGTGAAACGACAGTCTCCTTATTGTCAGGCTACACCTTC
TRBD1,TRBJ1-6,many,TRBV12-3/TRBV12-4,CASSLGQGAENSPLHF,TGTGCCAGCAGCTTAGGACAGGGGGCTGAAAATTCACCCCTCCACTTT
-,TRBJ1-6,-,TRBV30,CALGIAYNSPLHF,TGTGCCTTAGGGATCGCATATAATTCACCCCTCCACTTT
TRBD1,TRBJ1-1,few,TRBV5-1,CASSELGQGRTEAFF,TGCGCCAGCAGCGAACTGGGACAGGGCCGGACTGAAGCTTTCTTT
TRBD1,TRBJ1-5,-,TRBV19,CASSDTGGFNQPQHF,TGTGCCAGTAGTGACACAGGGGGTTTCAATCAGCCCCAGCATTTT